Listed here are 13 T cell receptor beta chains from one sample, sequenced in a study of blood T cells in healthy people across ages. Then a second PCR, running roughly 7 to 11 cycles, was carried out with a sample-barcoded 5' primer and a J-beta primer mix. One entry per CDR3 protein results from TCRdb running MiXCR on the 5' RACE reads. The data hold 650,000 to 950,000 distinct CDR3 sequences, with more than 40% observed a single time. The material sequenced was blood. The receptors here all came from a man between 60 and 70 years old in good health.

Only a few counts were recorded for this clonotype. The chain employs TRBV7-2 and TRBJ2-1, with 15 bases lining up with TRBD2. The CDR3 is 18 residues long. CDR1 is SGHTA and CDR2 is FQGNSA in the germline V gene. Trimming cost V 2 bases and J 4 bases; bases outside gene matches: 6. This chain's CDR3 is CASSLSGTSGGPYNEQFF. The DNA for the CDR3 is TGTGCCAGCAGCTTATCAGGGACTAGCGGGGGGCCGTACAATGAGCAGTTCTTC.

This clonotype was counted only a few times. The chain uses TRBV3-1 and TRBJ2-3; 7 nucleotides match TRBD2. Germline V gene lookup returns CDR1 LGHDT and CDR2 YNNKEL (reference sequence). There are 17 residues in the CDR3. The ends lost 4 bases at V and 5 bases at J; junction bases unmatched: 15. The CDR3 nucleotides read TGTGCCAGCAGCCCACCCCTACCCGGCGGGGGTGGAGATACGCAGTATTTT. This gives the protein CASSPPLPGGGGDTQYF.

The chain links TRBV20-1 to TRBJ1-1; a possible D gene is TRBD1 (6 bases). CDR3 length: 13 residues. Germline V CDR1 and CDR2: DFQATT, SNEGSKA (reference sequence). The V gene lost 5 bases and the J gene lost 0 bases, with 10 bases spanning the gap. CDR3 residues: CSAGRQVNTEAFF. The CDR3 DNA reads as TGCAGTGCTGGTCGACAGGTGAACACTGAAGCTTTCTTT.

In this sample, this clonotype turned up a few times. The V call is TRBV5-6, the J call TRBJ2-1; D gene unclear. The CDR3 extends over 13 amino acids. Germline CDR1 and CDR2: SGHDT and YYEEEE. Trimming pared 2 bases from V and 7 bases from J, leaving 10 bases between. The CDR3 DNA reads as TGTGCCAGCAGCTTCCCAACATGGAATGAGCAGTTCTTC. Translation gives CASSFPTWNEQFF.

The CDR3 protein is CATSYSGRRAHNEQFF. CDR3 in DNA: TGTGCCACCAGTTATAGCGGGAGGAGGGCACACAATGAGCAGTTCTTC. The chain has TRBV24-1 and TRBJ2-1; 10 nucleotides agree with TRBD2. The CDR3 totals 16 residues. Germline V lookup: CDR1 KGHDR, CDR2 SFDVKD. Losses at the gene ends were 6 bases for V and 5 bases for J; bases not matched to a gene: 9.

The CDR3 sequence: CASSLEVSLYNEQFF. In DNA form, the CDR3 reads TGTGCCAGCAGCTTAGAGGTCTCCCTCTACAATGAGCAGTTCTTC. The chain recombines TRBV7-6 with TRBJ2-1; no clear D gene. This CDR3 has 15 residues. V gave up 1 base and J gave up 3 bases, with 10 bases separating them. The V gene's germline CDR1 is SGHVS and CDR2 FNYEAQ.

The CDR3 sequence is CASSLYRGGTEAFF. The CDR3, as DNA: TGCGCCAGCAGCTTGTACAGGGGGGGCACTGAAGCTTTCTTT. The gene calls are TRBV5-1 and TRBJ1-1; the match to TRBD1 covers 8 bases. V trimming: 1 base; J trimming: 4 bases; junction bases outside the gene matches: 3. This CDR3 spans 14 amino acids. CDR1 SGHRS and CDR2 YFSETQ come from the germline V gene.

This clonotype was recorded at least ten times. In nucleotides, the CDR3 is TGTGCCAGCAGCCAAGAATCCGGAGCAGCCGAAAAACTGTTTTTT. Protein sequence: CASSQESGAAEKLFF. The rearrangement joins TRBV4-2 to TRBJ1-4; D gene ambiguous. This CDR3 has 15 amino acids. V lost 0 bases and J 8 bases, leaving 13 bases between the germline ends. Looked up from germline, CDR1 is LGHNA and CDR2 is YNFKEQ.

This clonotype has a handful of counts. The rearrangement joins TRBV7-2 to TRBJ2-5, with 11 bases fitting TRBD2. Losses at the gene ends were 4 bases for V and 1 base for J; bases not matched to a gene: 5. The CDR3 sequence is 16 residues long. Germline V gene data show CDR1 as SGHTA and CDR2 as FQGNSA. The CDR3 spells CASSSGGTSGQETQYF. The CDR3 DNA is TGTGCCAGCAGCTCGGGAGGGACTAGCGGCCAAGAGACCCAGTACTTC.

The J gene is TRBJ2-3, the V gene TRBV7-2; 7 nucleotides line up with TRBD2. The CDR3 is made up of 15 amino acids. The V gene's germline CDR1 is SGHTA and CDR2 FQGNSA. Trimming took 1 base from V and 3 from J; bases not matched to a gene: 4. The CDR3 region is CASSLVARGTDTQYF. The DNA of the CDR3 is TGTGCCAGCAGCTTAGTCGCGCGGGGGACAGATACGCAGTATTTT.

The V call is TRBV29-1, the J call TRBJ2-3; 8 positions match TRBD1. Germline CDR1 and CDR2: SQVTM and ANQGSEA. This CDR3 has 14 amino acids. The J segment lost 0 bases and the V segment lost 6 bases, leaving 5 bases of the junction unmatched. Here the CDR3 DNA reads TGCAGCGTAACCAGGACAGGGAGCACAGATACGCAGTATTTT. Its protein product is CSVTRTGSTDTQYF.

V and J are TRBV6-1 and TRBJ1-1; the D is unclear. Germline CDR1 is MNHNS and CDR2 is SASEGT. The V end was cut by 2 bases, the J end by 0 bases, with 7 bases between. This CDR3 contains 14 residues. CDR3 amino acids: CASSEFIMNTEAFF. CDR3 sequence (DNA): TGTGCCAGCAGTGAATTCATTATGAACACTGAAGCTTTCTTT.

This clonotype appeared a few times. V and J are TRBV7-9 and TRBJ1-4; D uncertain. CDR1 and CDR2 from the germline V gene are SEHNR and FQNEAQ (reference sequence). This CDR3 is built from 13 residues. The CDR3 DNA follows: TGTGCTCATCAGGCTGCAACTAATGAAAAACTGTTTTTT. Its protein product is CAHQAATNEKLFF.